The 23 T cell receptor beta chains below were found in one sample sequenced in a study of T cells of healthy individuals. TCRdb re-called the 5' RACE reads with MiXCR, one entry per CDR3 protein. The sample carries just over 40,000 distinct CDR3 sequences, 3.5% to 5.5% recorded once. Receptor source: a human donor in good health.

This clonotype has at least ten counts. The chain links TRBV2 to TRBJ2-3, with 9 bases matching TRBD2. Germline values: CDR1 SNHLY, CDR2 FYNNEI. The trim removed 3 bases at V and 0 bases at J, leaving 10 bases unmatched. The CDR3 length is 18 residues. In nucleotides, the CDR3 is TGTGCCAGCAGTGAGAGGAGACTAGCGGTGCCTAGCACAGATACGCAGTATTTT. It translates to CASSERRLAVPSTDTQYF.

This clonotype was observed many times. This chain connects TRBV20-1 to TRBJ2-5; TRBD2 aligns across 10 bases. Germline assignment: CDR1 DFQATT and CDR2 SNEGSKA (reference sequence). V shed 5 bases, J shed 2 bases, and the junction held 8 bases outside the gene matches. The CDR3 extends over 15 amino acids. In DNA form, the CDR3 reads TGCAGTGCTCAACGGGGACTAGCGCCGCAAGAGACCCAGTACTTC. Its translation is CSAQRGLAPQETQYF.

This clonotype was seen a handful of times. The chain links TRBV5-1 to TRBJ2-1, with 7 bases fitting TRBD1. The J segment lost 3 bases and the V segment lost 1 base, leaving 7 bases of the junction unmatched. Germline lookup yields CDR1 SGHRS and CDR2 YFSETQ. The CDR3 sequence is 16 residues long. In DNA form, the CDR3 reads TGCGCCAGCAGCTTGTCTGACAGGGCGTTCTACAATGAGCAGTTCTTC. Translated, it gives CASSLSDRAFYNEQFF.

The chain recombines TRBV6-5 with TRBJ1-1; 8 nucleotides line up with TRBD1. V lost 4 bases and J lost 5; bases outside the gene matches: 6. Germline values: CDR1 MNHEY, CDR2 SVGAGI. CDR3 size: 14 residues. The CDR3 is CASSFDRGRTEAFF. The CDR3, as DNA: TGTGCCAGCAGTTTCGACAGGGGAAGGACTGAAGCTTTCTTT.

V is TRBV2 and J is TRBJ1-2; TRBD1 matches 7 bases. The CDR3 runs 16 residues. Germline assignment: CDR1 SNHLY and CDR2 FYNNEI. Germline trimming cut 5 bases from V and 6 bases from J; bases unmatched to any gene: 15. CDR3 sequence (DNA): TGTGCCAGCAGTCCCCAGGGGGACAGTATACTTAATGGCTACACCTTC. This translates into CASSPQGDSILNGYTF.

This clonotype was counted many times. The chain is built from TRBV4-1 and TRBJ2-7, with no clear D. The CDR3 is 13 amino acids. Germline CDR1 MGHRA, CDR2 YSYEKL. Deletions cut 8 bases from V and 3 bases from J, with 14 bases between. The CDR3 reads CASSSWVDYEQYF. CDR3 DNA: TGCGCCAGCTCCAGTTGGGTAGACTACGAGCAGTACTTC.

This clonotype was recorded many times. The chain joins TRBV29-1 to TRBJ2-4; TRBD1 aligns across 10 bases. The CDR3 is made up of 13 amino acids. Germline V lookup: CDR1 SQVTM, CDR2 ANQGSEA. Trimming removed 4 bases from V and 5 bases from J; junction bases left unmatched: 2. The CDR3 sequence: CSVGQGAQNIQYF. The DNA for the CDR3 is TGCAGCGTTGGACAGGGGGCTCAAAACATTCAGTACTTC. The full variable domain, rest sourced from reference TRBV29-1 and TRBJ2-4, is SAVISQKPSRDICQRGTSLTIQCQVDSQVTMMFWYRQQPGQSLTLIATANQGSEATYESGFVIDKFPISRPNLTFSTLTVSNMSPEDSSIYLCSVGQGAQNIQYFGAGTRLSVL.

This clonotype came up many times. The chain employs TRBV27 and TRBJ1-1, with D possibly matching TRBD1 (5 bases). The V gene's germline CDR1 is MNHEY and CDR2 SMNVEV (reference sequence). Trimming shortened V by 3 bases and J by 11 bases, and 13 bases separated the two germline ends. This CDR3 spans 12 amino acids. CDR3 sequence: CASSFLGEEAFF. In nucleotides, the CDR3 is TGTGCCAGCAGTTTTTTGGGGGAGGAGGCTTTCTTT.

The V and J genes are TRBV2 and TRBJ1-1; no clear D gene. Germline loops: CDR1 SNHLY, CDR2 FYNNEI. The ends were cut back, 4 bases at V and 3 bases at J, with 6 bases in the middle. The length of the CDR3 is 12 residues. The DNA of the CDR3 is TGTGCCAGCAGTGCCCATCACACTGAAGCTTTCTTT. This sequence encodes CASSAHHTEAFF. The whole variable domain, remainder taken from reference TRBV2 and TRBJ1-1, is EPEVTQTPSHQVTQMGQEVILRCVPISNHLYFYWYRQILGQKVEFLVSFYNNEISEKSEIFDDQFSVERPDGSNFTLKIRSTKLEDSAMYFCASSAHHTEAFFGQGTRLTVV.

This clonotype occurred many times. The gene calls are TRBV6-4 and TRBJ2-2, with D unclear. The CDR3 is made up of 13 amino acids. CDR1 MRHNA and CDR2 SNTAGT come from the germline V gene. V gave up 6 bases and J gave up 7 bases, with 12 bases separating them. The CDR3, as DNA: TGTGCCAGCAGCTCCGACACTCGCGGGGAGCTGTTTTTT. Translated: CASSSDTRGELFF.

This clonotype came up many times. The V call is TRBV10-2, the J call TRBJ2-5; the match to TRBD2 covers 14 bases. Germline-derived CDR1 and CDR2 are WSHSY and SAAADI. This CDR3 region has 15 residues. V was clipped by 7 bases and J by 4 bases; unmatched bases: 5. DNA of the CDR3: TGCGCCAGCACTACGACTAGCGGGGGGGGAGAGACCCAGTACTTC. This sequence encodes CASTTTSGGGETQYF.

This clonotype was found many times. This chain joins TRBV18 and TRBJ1-5; maybe TRBD1 (5 bases). V shed 5 bases and J shed 1 base, with 12 bases lying between them. The CDR3 length is 15 residues. CDR1 KGHSH and CDR2 LQKENI come from the germline V gene. The CDR3 is CASSDGTMSNQPQHF. The DNA of the CDR3 is TGTGCCAGCTCAGACGGGACCATGAGCAATCAGCCCCAGCATTTT.

In its sample, this clonotype was seen a few times. V is TRBV3-1 and J is TRBJ2-3; no reliable D call. The CDR3 has 13 amino acids. Germline loops: CDR1 LGHDT, CDR2 YNNKEL (reference sequence). The ends were cut back, 11 bases at V and 0 bases at J, with 12 bases in the middle. The CDR3, as DNA: TGTGCCTCTCAACGGGCTAGCACAGATACGCAGTATTTT. Its translation is CASQRASTDTQYF.

The chain has TRBV12-3 or TRBV12-4 and TRBJ1-5; D uncertain. The V end was cut by 3 bases, the J end by 6 bases, with 15 bases between. The CDR3 length is 15 residues. The CDR3 DNA follows: TGTGCCAGCAGTTTGGGGTCCCCAGGAGGTCAGCCCCAGCATTTT. Translation gives CASSLGSPGGQPQHF.

The chain links TRBV11-3 to TRBJ2-6; unclear D gene. The CDR3 extends over 14 amino acids. With 5 bases removed from V and 0 bases from J, the gap between germline ends came to 5 bases. CDR1 is SGHNT and CDR2 is YENEEA in the germline V gene. As DNA, the CDR3 is TGTGCCAGCAGCGTAGGCTCTGGGGCCAACGTCCTGACTTTC. Translation: CASSVGSGANVLTF.

This clonotype was seen ten or more times. This chain uses TRBV10-2 with TRBJ2-7, with 9 bases that match TRBD2. V trimming: 0 bases; J trimming: 6 bases; junction bases outside the gene matches: 9. CDR1 and CDR2 (germline): WSHSY, SAAADI. The length of the CDR3 is 16 residues. The DNA of the CDR3 is TGCGCCAGCAGTGAGTCGGGGCGGGAGGGCCTCACCGAGCAGTACTTC. This encodes CASSESGREGLTEQYF.

The sample holds many counts of this clonotype. The gene calls are TRBV6-1 and TRBJ1-1; 9 positions agree with TRBD1. Per the germline V gene, CDR1 is MNHNS and CDR2 is SASEGT. Unmatched junction bases numbered 8, after V lost 5 bases and J lost 4 bases. The CDR3 extends over 15 amino acids. The CDR3 DNA reads as TGTGCCAGCAGTTTAACCGGGACAGGGTCCACTGAAGCTTTCTTT. Residues: CASSLTGTGSTEAFF.

The V and J genes are TRBV2 and TRBJ1-2, with TRBD1 matching 7 bases. Germline loops: CDR1 SNHLY, CDR2 FYNNEI. The V and J ends lost 8 bases and 5 bases, in that order; junction bases with no gene match: 8. CDR3 length: 13 residues. CDR3 in amino acids: CASSTGFGYGYTF. CDR3 nucleotides: TGTGCCAGCTCGACAGGGTTCGGGTATGGCTACACCTTC.

In this sample, this clonotype turned up a few times. V and J are TRBV7-9 and TRBJ1-3, with unresolved D. The V end was cut by 5 bases, the J end by 0 bases, with 20 bases between. CDR3 length: 18 residues. The germline V gene encodes CDR1 SEHNR and CDR2 FQNEAQ (reference sequence). The CDR3 nucleotides read TGTGCCAGCAGCCTCTCTCCTAAAATAAGAAGCTCTGGAAACACCATATATTTT. It encodes CASSLSPKIRSSGNTIYF.

This clonotype was detected ten times or more. J is TRBJ1-3 and V is TRBV20-1; D is unresolved. Germline V gene sequence: CDR1 DFQATT, CDR2 SNEGSKA (reference sequence). This CDR3 has 14 amino acids. Trimming removed 4 bases from V and 0 bases from J, with 10 bases in between. CDR3 DNA: TGCAGTGCTACCCCAGGATCCTCTGGAAACACCATATATTTT. Translation: CSATPGSSGNTIYF.

On this clonotype itself: This CDR3 fails to terminate in the conserved phenylalanine or tryptophan, so it likely reflects a read error. This chain joins TRBV18 and TRBJ1-1; D is unresolved. Trimming took 5 bases from V and 3 from J, leaving 4 bases between them. The CDR3 loop spans 11 amino acids. The germline V gene encodes CDR1 KGHSH and CDR2 LQKENI. The CDR3 DNA sequence: TGTGCCAGCTCAAAAGACACTGAAGCTTTCTCT. Its translation: CASSKDTEAFS.

This clonotype was seen repeatedly, ten times or more. This chain links TRBV20-1 with TRBJ1-1; D is undetermined. The V end was cut by 3 bases, the J end by 1 base, with 12 bases between. This CDR3 is built from 14 residues. Germline V gene sequence: CDR1 DFQATT, CDR2 SNEGSKA (reference sequence). The CDR3 bases are TGCAGTGCTAGTGCACAGATATCGAACACTGAAGCTTTCTTT. Protein product: CSASAQISNTEAFF.

This clonotype has a count of ten or more. The J gene is TRBJ2-7, the V gene TRBV7-2, with 9 bases matching TRBD1. The CDR3 has 14 residues. V lost 1 base and J lost 6; bases outside the gene matches: 4. Per germline, CDR1 SGHTA and CDR2 FQGNSA. The CDR3 sequence: CASSLVDRGTEQYF. In DNA form, the CDR3 reads TGTGCCAGCAGCTTAGTAGACAGGGGGACCGAGCAGTACTTC.